This TCR beta chain was sequenced during a study of regulatory T cells in long-lasting Graves disease. Whole-study results and caveats: Persistent Graves' disease cases displayed lower TCR diversity than newly diagnosed ones.

This CDR3 is 14 amino acids long. Germline values: CDR1 LGHDT, CDR2 YNNKEL (reference sequence). Trimming cost V 4 bases and J 2 bases, with 12 bases left between them. This clonotype appeared a few times. Antigen specificity is unknown. The time point was: newly diagnosed GD, antithyroid drugs for less than 3 months. RNA from PBMCs was the source of the TCR library. Building the TCR beta libraries relied on iRepertoire HTBI primers, and CDR3 regions underwent Arm-PCR. A single record per CDR3 protein comes from TCRdb applying MiXCR to the multiplex PCR reads. The table lists fewer than 650,000 distinct CDR3 sequences, roughly 16% of them singletons, with roughly 18% in the top ten. These data also formed part of another study, on T cells in Graves' hyperthyroidism and ophthalmopathy. This second study says: HTBI primers were the set used in a first-round RT-PCR of the TCR CDR3. Appearing also in blood were most of the thyroid clonotypes expanded above 0.001. Ophthalmopathy and stable hyperthyroidism were separated by a 13 V-J model.

This specimen was peripheral blood mononuclear cells (PBMCs), taken at new diagnosis, from a patient treated with antithyroid drugs. The sequence derives from a woman aged 30 to 39 with Graves disease. The V gene is TRBV3-1, the J gene TRBJ2-7, with D hard to call. The CDR3 region has the DNA TGTGCCAGCAGCCCCATGGCAGGTGCCTACGAGCAGTACTTC. It is translated as CASSPMAGAYEQYF.